The rows below give T cell receptor beta chains drawn from one sample of a study of T-cell memory formation after mild COVID-19. MiXCR was run by TCRdb on the 5' RACE reads, yielding one entry per CDR3 protein. The sample records hundreds of thousands of distinct CDR3 sequences, roughly 17% being singletons. Input material: PBMCs or a T cell subset sorted from them (not recorded which). These receptors all stem from a man aged 18 to 35 who had mild COVID-19 (a few samples of this study predate the infection). Cell type and time point are not known. The CDR3 runs from the conserved cysteine through the conserved F or W. D genes are given only for firm matches. For some rows the clone size is stated as once, few or many, or as a class when expanded; others skip it.

J gene | D gene | clone size | V gene | CDR3 DNA | CDR3 protein
TRBJ2-6 | . | . | TRBV5-1 | TGCGCCAGCAGCCGAGAACACTCTGGGGCCAACGTCCTGACTTTC | CASSREHSGANVLTF
TRBJ2-2 | TRBD2 | . | TRBV11-2 | TGTGCCAGCAGCCAGGGACTAGCGGGGGCGAGCGGGGAGCTGTTTTTT | CASSQGLAGASGELFF
TRBJ1-5 | . | few | TRBV18 | TGTGCCAGCTCCTCCTTCGACAATAGCAATCAGCCCCAGCATTTT | CASSSFDNSNQPQHF
TRBJ1-1 | . | few | TRBV19 | TGTGCCAGTAGTAGCATCCGGGGCACTGAAGCTTTCTTT | CASSSIRGTEAFF
TRBJ2-1 | . | few | TRBV27 | TGTGCCAGCAGTTTCACGGACAATGAGCAGTTCTTC | CASSFTDNEQFF
TRBJ2-5 | . | few | TRBV27 | TGTGCCAGCAGTACTCTCGGGGCCCAAGAGACCCAGTACTTC | CASSTLGAQETQYF
TRBJ1-1 | . | . | TRBV4-1 | TGCGCCAGCAGCCTCGTCGTTGGGGGCAAAGCTTTCTTT | CASSLVVGGKAFF
TRBJ2-5 | TRBD2 | many | TRBV12-3/TRBV12-4 | TGTGCCAGCAGTCCGGGACTAGCGGGGGTACAGTACTTC | CASSPGLAGVQYF
TRBJ1-1 | . | few | TRBV7-9 | TGTGCCAGCAGGGAGAGAGGGACAAACGGTGAAGCTTTCTTT | CASRERGTNGEAFF
TRBJ2-1 | . | . | TRBV12-3/TRBV12-4 | TGTGCCAGCAGTCTTACCTACGATGAGCAGTTCTTC | CASSLTYDEQFF
TRBJ1-4 | TRBD1 | few | TRBV4-2 | TGTGCCAGCAGCCACCTGGGACAGTCCGAAAAACTGTTTTTT | CASSHLGQSEKLFF
TRBJ2-1 | TRBD2 | once | TRBV7-9 | TGTGCCAGCAGCTTATCGTCTAGCGGGAGTGAGGATGAGCAGTTCTTC | CASSLSSSGSEDEQFF
TRBJ2-2 | . | . | TRBV15 | TGTGCCACCAGCAGACGGGCGTCCCCGAACACCGGGGAGCTGTTTTTT | CATSRRASPNTGELFF
TRBJ2-2 | TRBD1 | . | TRBV20-1 | TGCAGTGCTAGAGTCGGACAGGGACTCGGGGAGCTGTTTTTT | CSARVGQGLGELFF
TRBJ1-6 | . | few | TRBV27 | TGTGCCAGCAGTTCGCCAAATTCACCCCTCCACTTT | CASSSPNSPLHF
TRBJ1-1 | TRBD1 | . | TRBV6-2/TRBV6-3 | TGTGCCAGCAGTTATCCGACAGGGCGGATTGGAACTGAAGCTTTCTTT | CASSYPTGRIGTEAFF
TRBJ1-2 | . | few | TRBV5-6 | TGTGCCAGCAGCTTGGAGGACGGCTACTATGGCTACACCTTC | CASSLEDGYYGYTF
TRBJ1-5 | TRBD1 | . | TRBV27 | TGTGCCAGCAGGGAACGGACAGGGGGCGCGAGCAATCAGCCCCAGCATTTT | CASRERTGGASNQPQHF
TRBJ1-5 | . | many | TRBV7-8 | TGTGCCAGCAGCTCGGCGGGTGGGAATCAGCCCCAGCATTTT | CASSSAGGNQPQHF
TRBJ2-1 | TRBD2 | . | TRBV7-2 | TGTGCCAGCAGCTCGGGACTAGCGGGGGGGCAGAGTGAGCAGTTCTTC | CASSSGLAGGQSEQFF
TRBJ1-2 | TRBD1 | . | TRBV4-1 | TGCGCCAGCAGCCGACAGGGTGGTCACTATGGCTACACCTTC | CASSRQGGHYGYTF
TRBJ1-1 | . | . | TRBV6-2/TRBV6-3 | TGTGCCAGCAGTTACGACGGAGGCGCTGAAGCTTTCTTT | CASSYDGGAEAFF
TRBJ2-3 | . | many | TRBV7-6 | TGTGCCAGCAGCCCGGGACTGGGAGCCTTGGATACGCAGTATTTT | CASSPGLGALDTQYF
TRBJ1-2 | TRBD1 | few | TRBV29-1 | TGCAGCGTTGAAGATCCCGACAGGGAGGGCTATGGCTACACCTTC | CSVEDPDREGYGYTF
TRBJ1-6 | . | many | TRBV7-2 | TGTGCCAGCAGCGCCGATACTAATTCACCCCTCCACTTT | CASSADTNSPLHF
TRBJ2-7 | . | . | TRBV4-2 | TGTGCCAGCAGCCAAGATGGGCAGGCCACCTACGAGCAGTACTTC | CASSQDGQATYEQYF
TRBJ1-5 | . | . | TRBV2 | TGTGCCAGCAGTGAGTCTTGGCTTCAGCCCCAGCATTTT | CASSESWLQPQHF